This entry is about one T cell receptor (beta chain). Its matching antigen is unknown. From the RT-PCR reads, TCRdb called clonotypes with MiXCR, one entry per CDR3 protein. The table shows about 780,000 distinct CDR3 sequences, with less than 20% occurring only once. This sample is part of a study of response to subunit inactivated influenza vaccine. Broader study findings: Researchers suggested that each seasonal influenza vaccination recruits few new T cells.

V was cut by 5 bases and J by 1 base, with 12 bases left in between. The V gene's germline CDR1 is SGHTA and CDR2 FQGTGA. CDR3 length: 15 residues. Source: PBMCs from blood, taken roughly 5 days after vaccination. The J gene is TRBJ2-1, the V gene TRBV7-3; D uncertain. This receptor was identified in a man aged 45-65 years who received an inactivated influenza vaccine. The CDR3 DNA follows: TGTGCCAGCAGCGAGCTCCCCCAGTCCTACAATGAGCAGTTCTTC. This sequence encodes CASSELPQSYNEQFF.